A single sample is the source of the 27 T cell receptor beta chains below, sequenced in a study of beta chain features in type 1 diabetes. Isolated RNA was reverse transcribed in full, so expressed TCRB transcripts were sequenced. Data came from immunoSEQ multiplex PCR; TCRdb stores just in-frame clones and leaves some out. The table has under 250,000 clones, 25% to 35% seen once. Sequences were obtained from central memory CD4+ T cells from blood. The source of these receptors is a man younger than 40 in good health.

This chain connects TRBV25-1 to TRBJ2-5; tentative D call: TRBD2 (7 bases). This CDR3 contains 17 residues. V shed 9 bases and J shed 5 bases, with 28 bases lying between them. Germline lookup yields CDR1 MGHDK and CDR2 SYGVNS. The CDR3 is CASRMWGGGGKAETQYF. CDR3 DNA sequence: TGTGCCAGTAGGATGTGGGGGGGCGGCGGGAAGGCGGAGACCCAGTACTTC.

V and J are TRBV11-1 and TRBJ1-2, with a possible D match to TRBD1 (6 bases). Germline V gene sequence: CDR1 SGHAT, CDR2 FQDESV (reference sequence). CDR3 length: 15 amino acids. Trimming left V 4 bases short and J 2 bases short, with 14 bases between. This chain's CDR3 is CASSSHQGKNYGYTF. As DNA, the CDR3 is TGTGCCAGCAGCTCACATCAGGGGAAAAACTATGGCTACACCTTC.

This clone was counted only a few times. This rearrangement joins TRBV4-1 to TRBJ2-1; the D gene is possibly TRBD2 (6 bases). Deletions cut 6 bases from V and 3 bases from J, with 15 bases between. Germline V gives CDR1 MGHRA, CDR2 YSYEKL. There are 15 residues in the CDR3. In nucleotides, the CDR3 is TGCGCCAGCAGTGGGACTCCGCTGCGCTACAATGAGCAGTTCTTC. Translating gives CASSGTPLRYNEQFF.

This clone was counted between two and nine times. V is TRBV29-1 and J is TRBJ2-7, with 8 bases matching TRBD1. Germline CDR1 and CDR2: SQVTM and ANQGSEA. The trim removed 2 bases at V and 11 bases at J, leaving 11 bases unmatched. The CDR3 covers 13 residues. This CDR3 is CSVEKGQGALEYF. The CDR3, as DNA: TGCAGCGTTGAAAAAGGGCAGGGGGCTTTGGAGTACTTC.

The chain couples TRBV2 to TRBJ1-4; a possible D gene is TRBD1 (6 bases). From germline, CDR1 is SNHLY and CDR2 FYNNEI. V was shortened by 1 base and J by 8 bases, with 11 bases between the two germline ends. The CDR3 runs to 14 residues. The DNA for the CDR3 is TGTGCCAGCAGTGAAGGGGACAAAGGAGAAAAACTGTTTTTT. Amino acid sequence: CASSEGDKGEKLFF.

A word on this clone: This sample includes further DNA sequences coding for the same CDR3. The chain carries TRBV7-8 and TRBJ1-1; D gene uncertain. CDR1 is SGHVS and CDR2 is FQNEAQ in the germline V gene. Between the trimmed V and J ends, which lost 0 bases and 1 base, there was a span of 6 bases. CDR3 length equals 14 residues. The CDR3 loop is CASSLAPGNTEAFF. CDR3 DNA: TGTGCCAGCAGCTTAGCGCCCGGGAACACTGAAGCTTTCTTT.

Details on this clone: Its ends do not fully match the called genes, so a read error is possible. The chain links TRBV5-4 to TRBJ2-7; maybe TRBD1 (6 bases). CDR1 is SGHNT and CDR2 is YYREEE in the germline V gene (reference sequence). CDR3 length: 15 amino acids. In nucleotides, the CDR3 is TGTGCCAGCAGTCTCAGGGGAGCCGCCTCCTTCGAGCAGTACTTC. It yields the protein CASSLRGAASFEQYF.

The sample holds a few counts of this clone. This rearrangement joins TRBV9 to TRBJ2-7; 7 bases map to TRBD2. The CDR3 runs to 15 residues. The J segment lost 0 bases and the V segment lost 4 bases, leaving 7 bases of the junction unmatched. Germline-derived CDR1 and CDR2 are SGDLS and YYNGEE. In nucleotides, the CDR3 is TGTGCCAGCAGCCCGACCGGGACTAACTCCTACGAGCAGTACTTC. This encodes CASSPTGTNSYEQYF.

The J gene is TRBJ1-1, the V gene TRBV5-8, with 8 bases identical to TRBD1. This CDR3 contains 15 residues. Germline V gives CDR1 SGHTS, CDR2 YDEGEE. V lost 2 bases to trimming and J lost 1 base; unmatched junction nucleotides: 4. The CDR3 sequence is CASSFQGARNTEAFF. For the CDR3, the DNA is TGTGCCAGCAGCTTCCAGGGGGCTCGGAACACTGAAGCTTTCTTT.

In this sample, this clone turned up a few times. The chain couples TRBV23-1 to TRBJ1-1; D gene unclear. TRBV23-1 is placed among ORFs of uncertain function. Deletions cut 2 bases from V and 0 bases from J, with 4 bases between. The CDR3 has 13 residues. The CDR3 region is CASSQGLNTEAFF. Here the CDR3 DNA reads TGCGCCAGCAGTCAAGGCTTGAACACTGAAGCTTTCTTT.

This clone showed up many times. The chain links TRBV7-9 to TRBJ2-3, with TRBD2 matching 10 bases. This CDR3 has 16 amino acids. J was trimmed by 2 bases and V by 6 bases; bases with no gene match: 8. In germline, CDR1 is SEHNR, CDR2 FQNEAQ (reference sequence). The CDR3 spells CASRLRTSGPTDTQYF. The CDR3 DNA follows: TGTGCCAGCAGGCTACGGACTAGCGGACCCACAGATACGCAGTATTTT.

This clone has at least ten counts. The same CDR3 also results from other DNA sequences found in this sample. This sequence joins TRBV7-2 and TRBJ2-3; D may match TRBD1 or TRBD2 (5 bases each). The CDR3 contains 14 residues. The V and J ends lost 3 bases and 2 bases respectively, with 9 bases between them. The germline V gene has CDR1 SGHTA and CDR2 FQGNSA. CDR3 coding DNA: TGTGCCAGCAGCTTCGGGACCGACACAGATACGCAGTATTTT. Its translation: CASSFGTDTDTQYF.

The genes are TRBV2 and TRBJ2-4; D not certain. V was shortened by 7 bases and J by 7 bases, with 11 bases between the two germline ends. Germline V CDR1 and CDR2: SNHLY, FYNNEI. The length of the CDR3 is 12 residues. The CDR3 loop reads CASTLSQNIQYF. The DNA of the CDR3 is TGTGCCAGCACTCTTAGCCAGAACATTCAGTACTTC.

The gene calls are TRBV7-9 and TRBJ1-1; weak D call: TRBD1 (6 bases). V gave up 5 bases and J gave up 4 bases, with 11 bases separating them. The CDR3 spans 13 residues. Germline V gives CDR1 SEHNR, CDR2 FQNEAQ (reference sequence). The CDR3 region has the DNA TGTGCCAGCAGCGTGGACAGCCTCACTGAAGCTTTCTTT. Translating it yields CASSVDSLTEAFF.

There are a few counts of this clone. The CDR3, as DNA: TGTGCCAGCAGCCCGGGACTGGGAAGGGGCAAAAACATTCAGTACTTC. The encoded protein is CASSPGLGRGKNIQYF. The chain couples TRBV11-2 to TRBJ2-4; a possible D gene is TRBD2 (6 bases). V was clipped by 5 bases and J by 3 bases, with 17 bases between them. Germline loops: CDR1 SGHAT, CDR2 FQNNGV. The CDR3 length is 16 residues.

This clone has more than one count but fewer than ten. This chain joins TRBV30 and TRBJ1-2; no reliable D call. This CDR3 is 12 amino acids long. In germline, CDR1 is GTSNPN, CDR2 SVGIG (reference sequence). V dropped 1 base and J dropped 8 bases, with 11 bases sitting between them. CDR3 sequence reads: CAWSGSGWGYTF. The CDR3 DNA reads TGTGCCTGGAGTGGGTCCGGCTGGGGCTACACCTTC.

A few counts support this clone. This rearrangement joins TRBV5-4 to TRBJ2-3; 9 bases agree with TRBD2. The CDR3 totals 17 residues. J was trimmed by 0 bases and V by 2 bases; bases with no gene match: 7. Germline-derived CDR1 and CDR2 are SGHNT and YYREEE (reference sequence). Here the CDR3 DNA reads TGTGCCAGCAGCTTAGTTAGCGGGGGCCTTAGCACAGATACGCAGTATTTT. Its translation: CASSLVSGGLSTDTQYF.

Turning to this clone: The identical CDR3 is also encoded by other nucleotide sequences in the sample. This chain links TRBV28 with TRBJ2-1; perhaps TRBD2 as D (6 bases). Deletions cut 7 bases from V and 4 bases from J, with 14 bases between. The germline CDR1 and CDR2 sequences are MDHEN and SYDVKM. The CDR3 loop spans 14 amino acids. Here the CDR3 reads CASKAGLNYNEQFF. The CDR3 DNA follows: TGTGCCAGCAAGGCGGGGCTTAATTACAATGAGCAGTTCTTC.

This clone was observed a handful of times. DNA for the CDR3: TGTGCCAGCAGCTATCTCACTAGCGGGATAGCCGGGGAGCTGTTTTTT. This gives the protein CASSYLTSGIAGELFF. The chain employs TRBV7-9 and TRBJ2-2, with 10 bases fitting TRBD2. The CDR3 is 16 amino acids. CDR1 is SEHNR and CDR2 is FQNEAQ in the germline V gene (reference sequence). Trimming cost V 4 bases and J 6 bases; bases outside gene matches: 8. The complete variable domain, with remaining parts taken from reference TRBV7-9 and TRBJ2-2, reads DTGVSQNPRHKITKRGQNVTFRCDPISEHNRLYWYRQTLGQGPEFLTYFQNEAQLEKSRLLSDRFSAERPKGSFSTLEIQRTEQGDSAMYLCASSYLTSGIAGELFFGEGSRLTVL.

In its sample, this clone was seen a few times. The J gene is TRBJ2-7, the V gene TRBV6-1; TRBD2 agrees at 9 bases. Germline V CDR1 and CDR2: MNHNS, SASEGT. V shed 5 bases, J shed 2 bases, and the junction held 7 bases outside the gene matches. This CDR3 comprises 15 residues. The CDR3 here is CASSLGLATTYEQYF. As DNA, the CDR3 is TGTGCCAGCAGTCTTGGACTAGCGACTACCTACGAGCAGTACTTC.

This chain links TRBV7-9 with TRBJ1-2; D remains ambiguous. Trimming shortened V by 5 bases and J by 4 bases, and 20 bases separated the two germline ends. Germline V gives CDR1 SEHNR, CDR2 FQNEAQ (reference sequence). The CDR3 extends over 16 amino acids. DNA of the CDR3: TGTGCCAGCAGCCCAGACTCGGCCTTTGGCCGCTATGGCTACACCTTC. It is translated as CASSPDSAFGRYGYTF.

This clone was detected a few times. This chain joins TRBV7-2 and TRBJ2-3; 9 nucleotides align to TRBD2. CDR1 is SGHTA, CDR2 FQGNSA, per germline. This CDR3 has 18 residues. J gave up 1 base and V 7 bases, and 15 bases lay outside the gene matches. CDR3 region: CASTLRRGGGAGTDTQYF. The DNA of the CDR3 is TGTGCCAGCACCCTACGGAGAGGCGGGGGGGCCGGCACAGATACGCAGTATTTT.

This clone turned up a few times. The J gene is TRBJ2-3, the V gene TRBV25-1; D uncertain. The CDR3 covers 14 residues. V shed 4 bases and J shed 6 bases, with 14 bases lying between them. From germline, CDR1 is MGHDK and CDR2 SYGVNS. CDR3 DNA: TGTGCCAGCAGTGCCCTAGAGGACCCCGATACGCAGTATTTT. Translation gives CASSALEDPDTQYF. The full variable domain, its missing parts supplied by reference TRBV25-1 and TRBJ2-3, is EADIYQTPRYLVIGTGKKITLECSQTMGHDKMYWYQQDPGMELHLIHYSYGVNSTEKGDLSSESTVSRIRTEHFPLTLESARPSHTSQYLCASSALEDPDTQYFGPGTRLTVL.

J is TRBJ2-1 and V is TRBV4-3; 13 nucleotides align to TRBD2. The CDR3 length is 15 residues. The V and J ends lost 1 base and 6 bases, in that order; junction bases with no gene match: 0. CDR1 is LGHNA, CDR2 YSLEER, per germline. CDR3 bases: TGCGCCAGCAGCCAAGGACTAGCGGGAGGCAATGAGCAGTTCTTC. Its translation is CASSQGLAGGNEQFF.

This clone was seen a handful of times. Other nucleotide sequences in the sample specify the same CDR3. V and J are TRBV7-9 and TRBJ1-1; 7 positions match TRBD1. The CDR3 has 14 residues. The J segment lost 2 bases and the V segment lost 4 bases, leaving 4 bases of the junction unmatched. The germline V gene encodes CDR1 SEHNR and CDR2 FQNEAQ (reference sequence). The CDR3 nucleotides are TGTGCCAGCAGCTCGGGACAGCTTAACACTGAAGCTTTCTTT. Translated: CASSSGQLNTEAFF.

The V call is TRBV5-1, the J call TRBJ2-5; 9 nucleotides align to TRBD1. Germline CDR1 and CDR2: SGHRS and YFSETQ. The V and J ends lost 5 bases and 2 bases, in that order; junction bases with no gene match: 4. The length of the CDR3 is 14 residues. CDR3 in amino acids: CASRGTGIQETQYF. The CDR3 DNA reads as TGCGCCAGCAGGGGGACAGGGATACAAGAGACCCAGTACTTC.

The chain is built from TRBV25-1 and TRBJ2-3, with 9 bases matching TRBD2. There are 15 residues in the CDR3. Per germline, CDR1 MGHDK and CDR2 SYGVNS. The J segment lost 2 bases and the V segment lost 4 bases, leaving 4 bases of the junction unmatched. The CDR3 DNA is TGTGCCAGCAGTGCGACTAGCGGATTCACAGATACGCAGTATTTT. Translation: CASSATSGFTDTQYF. Full variable domain (remainder filled in from reference TRBV25-1 and TRBJ2-3): EADIYQTPRYLVIGTGKKITLECSQTMGHDKMYWYQQDPGMELHLIHYSYGVNSTEKGDLSSESTVSRIRTEHFPLTLESARPSHTSQYLCASSATSGFTDTQYFGPGTRLTVL.